Listed below are T cell receptor beta chains from one sample, sequenced in a study of T cell responses to AZD1222 COVID-19 vaccine. Clones were read by immunoSEQ multiplex PCR, and TCRdb kept only the in-frame ones, dropping some. Found here are roughly 110,000 clones, roughly 87% of them singletons; the top ten hold roughly 8%. The sequencing used peripheral blood, collected 28 days after the second AZD1222 dose. The receptor source for this set is an adult who received the AZD1222 COVID-19 vaccine. CDR3s include the opening cysteine and the closing phenylalanine or tryptophan. A D gene is named only where the DNA matches it firmly. Clone size appears in some rows only: once, few, many, or a class for an expanded clone.

.	.	TRBV7-6	TRBJ2-7	CASSRTTYEQYF	TGTGCCAGCAGCCGGACAACGTACGAGCAGTACTTC
TRBD2	.	TRBV7-2	TRBJ2-1	CASSLRLAGGLDEQFF	TGTGCCAGCAGCTTAAGACTAGCGGGGGGGCTGGATGAGCAGTTCTTC
.	.	TRBV14	TRBJ1-1	CASSQDRLNAEAFF	TGTGCCAGCAGCCAAGACAGGCTGAACGCTGAAGCTTTCTTT
.	.	TRBV4-1	TRBJ1-5	CASSQENNQPQHF	TGCGCCAGCAGCCAAGAAAACAATCAGCCCCAGCATTTT
.	.	TRBV4-3	TRBJ1-1	CASSQGQGNTEAFF	TGCGCCAGCAGCCAAGGGCAGGGAAACACTGAAGCTTTCTTT
.	.	TRBV2	TRBJ1-2	CASSELLPTGGIYGYTF	TGTGCCAGCAGTGAATTACTGCCGACCGGGGGAATCTATGGCTACACCTTC
.	.	TRBV30	TRBJ1-1	CAWSVAWQKGTEAFF	TGTGCCTGGAGTGTAGCGTGGCAGAAGGGCACTGAAGCTTTCTTT
TRBD1	.	TRBV5-1	TRBJ2-3	CASTKIPGTGGTDTQYF	TGCGCCAGCACTAAAATCCCCGGGACAGGGGGCACAGATACGCAGTATTTT
TRBD2	few	TRBV3-1/TRBV3-2	TRBJ2-5	CASSQYMAGGQETQYF	TGTGCCAGCAGCCAATATATGGCGGGGGGGCAAGAGACCCAGTACTTC
.	.	TRBV12-3/TRBV12-4	TRBJ1-1	CASRPAGPVGAFF	TGTGCCAGCAGACCCGCGGGCCCGGTCGGAGCTTTCTTT
.	.	TRBV7-9	TRBJ1-2	CASSSTANYGYTF	TGTGCCAGCAGCTCGACGGCTAACTATGGCTACACCTTC
.	.	TRBV18	TRBJ1-2	CASSPPRGIANYGYTF	TGTGCCAGCTCACCACCGCGAGGGATAGCTAACTATGGCTACACCTTC
.	.	TRBV18	TRBJ2-7	CASSSEHGTPSEQYF	TGTGCCAGCTCCTCGGAACACGGGACCCCCTCCGAGCAGTACTTC
.	.	TRBV19	TRBJ1-2	CASSIDRTGFYGYTF	TGTGCCAGTAGTATAGATCGAACAGGCTTTTATGGCTACACCTTC
TRBD1	.	TRBV5-8	TRBJ2-5	CASSSRTGGETQYF	TGTGCCAGCAGCTCCAGAACAGGGGGGGAGACCCAGTACTTC
TRBD1	.	TRBV4-1	TRBJ2-2	CASSRWDSTGELFF	TGCGCCAGCAGCCGGTGGGACAGCACCGGGGAGCTGTTTTTT
.	few	TRBV7-9	TRBJ2-5	CASSRTGYQETQYF	TGTGCCAGCAGTCGAACAGGGTACCAAGAGACCCAGTACTTC
.	.	TRBV9	TRBJ2-7	CASSAGRVPGEQYF	TGTGCCAGCAGCGCGGGACGCGTGCCTGGAGAGCAGTACTTC
TRBD1	.	TRBV18	TRBJ1-1	CASSPNGNRGGMNTEAFF	TGTGCCAGCTCACCCAACGGCAACAGGGGAGGGATGAACACTGAAGCTTTCTTT
.	once	TRBV18	TRBJ2-2	CASFGLGNTGELFF	TGTGCCAGCTTTGGGCTCGGAAACACCGGGGAGCTGTTTTTT
.	.	TRBV7-9	TRBJ1-1	CASGDVPNTEAFF	TGTGCCAGCGGGGATGTTCCGAACACTGAAGCTTTCTTT
.	few	TRBV9	TRBJ1-3	CASSDFSSGNTIYF	TGTGCCAGCAGCGATTTTAGCTCTGGAAACACCATATATTTT
TRBD1	.	TRBV6-5	TRBJ1-2	CASSPGQPNYGYTF	TGTGCCAGCAGCCCGGGACAGCCAAACTATGGCTACACCTTC
.	few	TRBV6-4	TRBJ1-6	CASSEQGRDSPLHF	TGTGCCAGCAGCGAACAGGGCCGGGATTCACCCCTCCACTTT
.	.	TRBV5-1	TRBJ1-1	CASSLGPPNTEAFF	TGCGCCAGCAGCTTGGGGCCGCCGAACACTGAAGCTTTCTTT
.	.	TRBV7-2	TRBJ2-5	CASSPQSASLETQYF	TGTGCCAGCAGCCCACAAAGTGCGAGTTTGGAGACCCAGTACTTC
.	.	TRBV7-2	TRBJ1-2	CASSLGRTNYGYTF	TGTGCCAGCAGCTTAGGCAGGACTAACTATGGCTACACCTTC
.	.	TRBV7-9	TRBJ1-1	CASSWVTVNTEAFF	TGTGCCAGCAGCTGGGTGACAGTGAACACTGAAGCTTTCTTT
.	.	TRBV29-1	TRBJ1-2	CSVLRTENYGYTF	TGCAGCGTATTAAGGACGGAAAACTATGGCTACACCTTC
.	few	TRBV5-1	TRBJ1-2	CASSPELRGGYGYTF	TGCGCCAGCAGCCCAGAGCTTAGGGGTGGATATGGCTACACCTTC
.	.	TRBV6-6	TRBJ1-1	CASSGPGWNTEAFF	TGTGCCAGCAGTGGGCCAGGGTGGAACACTGAAGCTTTCTTT